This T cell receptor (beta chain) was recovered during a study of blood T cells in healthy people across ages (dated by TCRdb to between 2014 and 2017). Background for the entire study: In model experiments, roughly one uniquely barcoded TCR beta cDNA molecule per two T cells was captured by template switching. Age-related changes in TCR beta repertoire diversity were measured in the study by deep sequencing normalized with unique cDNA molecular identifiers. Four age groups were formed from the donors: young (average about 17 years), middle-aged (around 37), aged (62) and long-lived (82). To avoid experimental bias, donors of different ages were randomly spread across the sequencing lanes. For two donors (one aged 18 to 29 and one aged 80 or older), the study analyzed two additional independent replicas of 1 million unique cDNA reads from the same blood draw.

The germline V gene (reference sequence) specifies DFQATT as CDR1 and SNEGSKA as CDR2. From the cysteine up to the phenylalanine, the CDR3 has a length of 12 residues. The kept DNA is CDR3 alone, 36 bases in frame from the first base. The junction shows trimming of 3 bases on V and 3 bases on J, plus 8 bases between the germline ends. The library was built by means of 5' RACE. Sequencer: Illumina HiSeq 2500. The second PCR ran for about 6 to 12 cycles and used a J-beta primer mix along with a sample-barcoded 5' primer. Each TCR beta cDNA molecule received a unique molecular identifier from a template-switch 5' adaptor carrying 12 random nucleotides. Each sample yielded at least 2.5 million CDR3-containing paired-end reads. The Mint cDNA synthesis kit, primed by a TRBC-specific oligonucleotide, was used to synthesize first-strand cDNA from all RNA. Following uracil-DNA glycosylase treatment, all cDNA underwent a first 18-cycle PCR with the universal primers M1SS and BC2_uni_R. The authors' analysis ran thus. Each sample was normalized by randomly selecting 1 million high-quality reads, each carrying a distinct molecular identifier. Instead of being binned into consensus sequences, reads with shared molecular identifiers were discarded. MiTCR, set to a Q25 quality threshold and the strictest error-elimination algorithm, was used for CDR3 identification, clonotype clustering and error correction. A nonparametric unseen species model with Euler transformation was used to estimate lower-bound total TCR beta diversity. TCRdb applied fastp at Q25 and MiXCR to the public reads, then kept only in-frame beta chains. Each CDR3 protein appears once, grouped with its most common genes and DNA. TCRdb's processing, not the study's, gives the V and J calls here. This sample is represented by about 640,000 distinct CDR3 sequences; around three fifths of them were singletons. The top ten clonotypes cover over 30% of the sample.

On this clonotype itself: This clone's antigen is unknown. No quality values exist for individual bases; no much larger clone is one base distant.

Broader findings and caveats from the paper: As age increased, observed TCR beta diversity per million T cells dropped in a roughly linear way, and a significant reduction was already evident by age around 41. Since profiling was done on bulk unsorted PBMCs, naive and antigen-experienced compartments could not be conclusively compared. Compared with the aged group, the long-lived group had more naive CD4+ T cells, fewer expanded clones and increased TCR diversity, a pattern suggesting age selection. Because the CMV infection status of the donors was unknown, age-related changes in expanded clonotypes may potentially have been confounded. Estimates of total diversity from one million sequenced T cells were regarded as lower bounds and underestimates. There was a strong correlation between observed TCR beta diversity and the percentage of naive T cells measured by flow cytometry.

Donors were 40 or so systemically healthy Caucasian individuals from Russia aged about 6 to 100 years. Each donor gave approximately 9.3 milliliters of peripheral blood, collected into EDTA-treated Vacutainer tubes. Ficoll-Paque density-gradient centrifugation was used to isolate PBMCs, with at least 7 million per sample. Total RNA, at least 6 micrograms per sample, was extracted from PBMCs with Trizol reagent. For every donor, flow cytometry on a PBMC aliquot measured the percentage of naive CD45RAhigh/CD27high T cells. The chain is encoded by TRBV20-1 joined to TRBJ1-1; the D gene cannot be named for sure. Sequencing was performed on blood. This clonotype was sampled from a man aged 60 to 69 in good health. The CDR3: CSASPLDTEAFF. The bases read TGCAGTGCTAGCCCCCTAGACACTGAAGCTTTCTTT.